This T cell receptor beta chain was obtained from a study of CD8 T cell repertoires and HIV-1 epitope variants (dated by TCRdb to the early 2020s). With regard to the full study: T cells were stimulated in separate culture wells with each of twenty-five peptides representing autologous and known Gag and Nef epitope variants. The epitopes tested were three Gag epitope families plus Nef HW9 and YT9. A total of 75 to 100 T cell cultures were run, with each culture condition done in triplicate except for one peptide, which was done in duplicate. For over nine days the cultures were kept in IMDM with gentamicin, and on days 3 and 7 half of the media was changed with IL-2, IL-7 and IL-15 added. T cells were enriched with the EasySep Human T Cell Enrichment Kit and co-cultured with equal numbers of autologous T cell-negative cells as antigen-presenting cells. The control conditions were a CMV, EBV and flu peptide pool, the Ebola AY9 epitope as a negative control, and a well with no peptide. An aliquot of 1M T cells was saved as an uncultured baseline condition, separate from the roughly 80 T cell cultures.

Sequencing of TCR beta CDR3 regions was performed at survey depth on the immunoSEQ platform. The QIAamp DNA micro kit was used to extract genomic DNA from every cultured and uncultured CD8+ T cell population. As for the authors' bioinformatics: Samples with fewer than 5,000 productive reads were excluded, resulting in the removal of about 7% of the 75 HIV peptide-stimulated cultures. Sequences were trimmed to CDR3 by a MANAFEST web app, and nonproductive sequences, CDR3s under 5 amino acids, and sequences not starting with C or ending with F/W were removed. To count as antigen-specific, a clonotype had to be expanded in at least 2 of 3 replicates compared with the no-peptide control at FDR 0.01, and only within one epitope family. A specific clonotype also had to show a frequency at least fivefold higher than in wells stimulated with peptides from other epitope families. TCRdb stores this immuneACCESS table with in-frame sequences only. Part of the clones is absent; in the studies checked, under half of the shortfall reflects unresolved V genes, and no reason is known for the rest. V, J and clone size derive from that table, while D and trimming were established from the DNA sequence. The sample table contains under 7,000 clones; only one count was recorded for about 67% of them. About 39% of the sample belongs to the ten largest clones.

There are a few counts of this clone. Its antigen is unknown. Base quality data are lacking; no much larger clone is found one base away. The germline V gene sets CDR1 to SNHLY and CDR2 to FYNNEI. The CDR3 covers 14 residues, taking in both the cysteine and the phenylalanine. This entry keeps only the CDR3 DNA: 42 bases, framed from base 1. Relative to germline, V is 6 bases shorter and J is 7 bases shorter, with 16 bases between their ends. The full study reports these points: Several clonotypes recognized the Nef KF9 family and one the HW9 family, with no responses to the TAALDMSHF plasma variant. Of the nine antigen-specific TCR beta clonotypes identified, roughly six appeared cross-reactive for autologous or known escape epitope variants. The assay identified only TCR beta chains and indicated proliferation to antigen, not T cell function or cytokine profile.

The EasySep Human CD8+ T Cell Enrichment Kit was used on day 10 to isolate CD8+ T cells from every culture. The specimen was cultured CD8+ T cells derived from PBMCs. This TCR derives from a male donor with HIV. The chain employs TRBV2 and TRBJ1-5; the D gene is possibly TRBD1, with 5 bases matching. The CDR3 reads CASSPNRLQQPQHF. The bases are TGTGCCAGCAGCCCGAACAGGTTACAACAGCCCCAGCATTTT.